A single sample gave rise to the 14 T cell receptor beta chains below, sequenced in a study of early T cells in non-severe SARS-CoV-2 infection. MiXCR, applied by TCRdb to the 5' RACE reads, yields one record per CDR3 protein. The sample has approximately 66,000 distinct CDR3 sequences; roughly 13% are singletons. Sequencing was performed on whole blood. These receptor sequences come from an adult who was a healthcare worker with PCR-confirmed SARS-CoV-2 infection or an uninfected control (not recorded which).

This clonotype was counted at least ten times. J is TRBJ1-1 and V is TRBV12-3 or TRBV12-4; D is perhaps TRBD1 (5 bases). Trimming removed 1 base at V and 3 bases at J, with 12 bases between. This CDR3 is built from 15 residues. DNA of the CDR3: TGTGCCAGCAGTTTAGTTGGGGGTGTGGACACTGAAGCTTTCTTT. As protein: CASSLVGGVDTEAFF.

This clonotype was seen a few times. The V and J genes are TRBV7-9 and TRBJ1-2; D is uncertain. The CDR3 has 13 amino acids. The V and J ends lost 0 bases and 8 bases respectively, with 10 bases between them. CDR1 is SEHNR, CDR2 FQNEAQ, per germline (reference sequence). The CDR3 region is CASSLADPRGYTF. In nucleotides, the CDR3 is TGTGCCAGCAGCTTAGCGGACCCAAGGGGCTACACCTTC. The whole variable domain, remainder taken from reference TRBV7-9 and TRBJ1-2, is DTGVSQNPRHKITKRGQNVTFRCDPISEHNRLYWYRQTLGQGPEFLTYFQNEAQLEKSRLLSDRFSAERPKGSFSTLEIQRTEQGDSAMYLCASSLADPRGYTFGSGTRLTVV.

In its sample, this clonotype was seen many times. This chain joins TRBV12-3 or TRBV12-4 and TRBJ2-2; weak D call: TRBD2 (6 bases). V lost 4 bases and J 8 bases, leaving 11 bases between the germline ends. The CDR3 has 13 amino acids. This CDR3 is CASSSTRGGELFF. The CDR3 DNA sequence: TGTGCCAGCAGTTCGACTAGAGGAGGGGAGCTGTTTTTT.

This clonotype was observed many times. The CDR3 protein is CASSSWAEGTEAFF. CDR3 bases: TGTGCCAGCTCAAGTTGGGCCGAGGGCACTGAAGCTTTCTTT. The chain carries TRBV18 and TRBJ1-1; no reliable D call. Germline V gene lookup returns CDR1 KGHSH and CDR2 LQKENI. The CDR3 consists of 14 residues. The germline V and J ends were trimmed by 5 bases and 4 bases, with 14 bases remaining between them.

The rearrangement uses TRBV14 and TRBJ1-2; weak D call: TRBD1 (5 bases). Trimming shortened V by 6 bases and J by 2 bases, and 7 bases separated the two germline ends. CDR1 is SGHDN and CDR2 is FVKESK in the germline V gene. The length of the CDR3 is 12 residues. The CDR3 DNA is TGTGCCAGCAGTAGGGACAACTATGGCTACACCTTC. Protein: CASSRDNYGYTF.

This clonotype has only a few counts. The rearrangement joins TRBV3-1 to TRBJ2-5; D assignment may be TRBD1 or TRBD2 (6 bases each). The CDR3 sequence is 15 residues long. Trimming stripped 0 bases from V and 3 bases from J, with 11 bases between. Per germline, CDR1 LGHDT and CDR2 YNNKEL (reference sequence). The CDR3 sequence: CASSQEYGGKETQYF. The CDR3 DNA sequence: TGTGCCAGCAGCCAAGAATACGGGGGCAAAGAGACCCAGTACTTC.

This clonotype has at least ten counts. This rearrangement joins TRBV7-2 to TRBJ2-6; D ambiguous. The V gene's germline CDR1 is SGHTA and CDR2 FQGNSA. CDR3 length: 13 amino acids. V was trimmed by 5 bases and J by 2 bases, leaving 4 bases between them. The CDR3 region is CASSRPGANVLTF. The CDR3 DNA sequence: TGTGCCAGCAGCCGTCCTGGGGCCAACGTCCTGACTTTC.

As concerns this clonotype: This may come from a read error, since a much larger clone is one base off. This rearrangement joins TRBV11-3 to TRBJ2-7; 8 positions agree with TRBD2. This CDR3 comprises 14 residues. Per germline, CDR1 SGHNT and CDR2 YENEEA. CDR3 coding DNA: TGTGTCAGCAGCGCAGCGGGAGTGCTAGGGCAGGAGTACTTC. Translating gives CVSSAAGVLGQEYF.

This chain joins TRBV13 and TRBJ2-5; the D is unclear. Germline assignment: CDR1 PRHDT and CDR2 FYEKMQ (reference sequence). This CDR3 spans 15 amino acids. The ends were cut back, 5 bases at V and 3 bases at J, with 16 bases in the middle. CDR3 DNA sequence: TGTGCCAGCAGCCCCGCCCCTATCGTCGAAGAGACCCAGTACTTC. It codes for CASSPAPIVEETQYF.

Worth noting for this clonotype: A read error may be the cause here, since a much bigger clone is one base away. The chain has TRBV18 and TRBJ2-7, with a tentative D call TRBD1 (6 bases). In germline, CDR1 is KGHSH, CDR2 LQKENI. The CDR3 spans 15 residues. DNA for the CDR3: TGTGCCAGCTCACCCACCCGGGACATAACCTACGAGCAGAACTTC. Translated: CASSPTRDITYEQNF. Full variable domain (rest looked up from reference TRBV18 and TRBJ2-7): NAGVMQNPRHLVRRRGQEARLRCSPMKGHSHVYWYRQLPEEGLKFMVYLQKENIIDESGMPKERFSAEFPKEGPSILRIQQVVRGDSAAYFCASSPTRDITYEQNFGPGTRLTVT.

The chain links TRBV27 to TRBJ2-7; the D gene is possibly TRBD1 (5 bases). The CDR3 length is 14 residues. The germline V gene has CDR1 MNHEY and CDR2 SMNVEV (reference sequence). V lost 7 bases and J lost 6, with 19 bases in between. The CDR3 reads CASTLKGSSREQYF. In DNA, the CDR3 is TGTGCCAGCACCCTCAAGGGGTCTTCCCGCGAGCAGTACTTC.

V is TRBV4-1 and J is TRBJ2-3; D might be TRBD1 (5 bases). This CDR3 region has 14 residues. The V gene lost 4 bases and the J gene lost 4 bases, with 12 bases spanning the gap. Germline values: CDR1 MGHRA, CDR2 YSYEKL. CDR3 DNA: TGCGCCAGCAGCCCTCAGTGGGGCCCAGATACGCAGTATTTT. Its protein is CASSPQWGPDTQYF.

This clonotype came up many times. The chain couples TRBV7-2 to TRBJ1-1; TRBD1 matches 10 bases. This CDR3 has 17 amino acids. CDR1 is SGHTA and CDR2 is FQGNSA in the germline V gene. The ends lost 5 bases at V and 5 bases at J; junction bases unmatched: 14. The CDR3 reads CASSVTGGPGKGTEAFF. DNA of the CDR3: TGTGCCAGCAGCGTGACAGGGGGCCCCGGTAAGGGGACTGAAGCTTTCTTT.

This clonotype was counted many times. The chain combines TRBV7-9 with TRBJ1-5; D is possibly TRBD1 (5 bases). Trimming left V 6 bases short and J 3 bases short, with 12 bases between. The CDR3 sequence is 14 residues long. Germline values: CDR1 SEHNR, CDR2 FQNEAQ (reference sequence). The CDR3 spells CASRGGGLNQPQHF. The CDR3 DNA follows: TGTGCCAGCAGGGGGGGAGGACTCAATCAGCCCCAGCATTTT. The full variable domain, completed using reference TRBV7-9 and TRBJ1-5, is DTGVSQNPRHKITKRGQNVTFRCDPISEHNRLYWYRQTLGQGPEFLTYFQNEAQLEKSRLLSDRFSAERPKGSFSTLEIQRTEQGDSAMYLCASRGGGLNQPQHFGDGTRLSIL.